The 32 T cell receptor beta chains listed next were all sequenced from one sample in a study of OX40 agonist ivuxolimab in advanced cancers. Profiling relied on immunoSEQ multiplex PCR, and the TCRdb table lists in-frame clones only, not all of them. This table holds approximately 63,000 clones, 85% to 90% found once. The starting material was CD4+ or CD8+ T cells sorted from blood, obtained in a trial of the OX40 agonist ivuxolimab. The receptors come from an adult with an advanced solid tumor such as melanoma, head and neck, liver or kidney cancer.

The genes are TRBV7-9 and TRBJ2-3, with 7 bases lining up with TRBD2. The ends lost 0 bases at V and 1 base at J; junction bases unmatched: 7. CDR1 is SEHNR, CDR2 FQNEAQ, per germline (reference sequence). The CDR3 is 17 amino acids. The CDR3 is CASSLAGGLLGTDTQYF. In nucleotides, the CDR3 is TGTGCCAGCAGCTTAGCGGGAGGGCTATTGGGCACAGATACGCAGTATTTT.

The chain uses TRBV7-2 and TRBJ2-7; 7 nucleotides align to TRBD1. Trimming cost V 8 bases and J 0 bases; bases outside gene matches: 13. The germline V gene encodes CDR1 SGHTA and CDR2 FQGNSA. CDR3 length: 16 amino acids. This CDR3 reads CASRATPWDSSYEQYF. The CDR3 DNA follows: TGTGCCAGCCGCGCGACCCCCTGGGACAGCTCCTACGAGCAGTACTTC.

CDR3 loop: CASSLLRAAYGYTF. The CDR3 nucleotides are TGTGCCAGCAGTCTACTTAGGGCAGCCTATGGCTACACCTTC. This chain connects TRBV6-1 to TRBJ1-2; no firm D call. From germline, CDR1 is MNHNS and CDR2 SASEGT. This CDR3 is built from 14 residues. V lost 5 bases, J lost 4 bases, and 14 bases lay in between.

The chain combines TRBV9 with TRBJ1-5; D is ambiguous. Germline V gene lookup returns CDR1 SGDLS and CDR2 YYNGEE. CDR3 size: 13 residues. V was trimmed by 3 bases and J by 2 bases, leaving 6 bases between them. The CDR3 reads CASSDAGNQPQHF. CDR3 coding DNA: TGTGCCAGCAGCGATGCAGGCAATCAGCCCCAGCATTTT.

The chain uses TRBV6-5 and TRBJ1-1; D remains ambiguous. V lost 4 bases and J lost 11, with 11 bases in between. Germline lookup yields CDR1 MNHEY and CDR2 SVGAGI. This CDR3 is built from 11 residues. The CDR3 protein is CASSWGLLAFF. The CDR3 DNA reads TGTGCCAGCAGTTGGGGATTGTTGGCTTTCTTT.

This clone was picked up a small number of times. This chain connects TRBV7-9 to TRBJ1-5; 8 positions agree with TRBD1. Germline V gene lookup returns CDR1 SEHNR and CDR2 FQNEAQ (reference sequence). This CDR3 is 15 amino acids long. V shed 5 bases and J 2 bases; nucleotides not matched to a gene: 5. CDR3 residues: CASSATGEGNQPQHF. The CDR3 DNA sequence: TGTGCCAGCAGCGCGACAGGGGAAGGCAATCAGCCCCAGCATTTT.

CDR3 sequence: CASSQWLPGDYEQYF. CDR3 nucleotides: TGTGCCAGCAGCCAATGGCTTCCAGGGGACTACGAGCAGTACTTC. J is TRBJ2-7 and V is TRBV16; tentatively, D is TRBD1 (6 bases). Trimming removed 1 base at V and 3 bases at J, with 13 bases between. Germline values: CDR1 KGHSY, CDR2 FQNENV. This CDR3 has 15 residues.

The gene calls are TRBV7-9 and TRBJ2-3; the match to TRBD2 covers 8 bases. The germline gives CDR1 SEHNR, CDR2 FQNEAQ (reference sequence). CDR3 length: 19 residues. V shed 4 bases, J shed 5 bases, and the junction held 20 bases outside the gene matches. CDR3 coding DNA: TGTGCCAGCAGCTCTCCCGAGACTAGCGATCGCTGGGTTGGAGATACGCAGTATTTT. The encoded protein is CASSSPETSDRWVGDTQYF.

CDR3 sequence reads: CASSQDRTSGGVTDTQYF. The CDR3 DNA sequence: TGCGCCAGCAGCCAAGATAGGACTAGCGGGGGGGTCACAGATACGCAGTATTTT. The chain combines TRBV4-3 with TRBJ2-3, with 15 bases fitting TRBD2. The V gene's germline CDR1 is LGHNA and CDR2 YSLEER. The CDR3 extends over 18 amino acids. V dropped 0 bases and J dropped 2; count of bases not matched to a gene: 3.

This chain connects TRBV28 to TRBJ2-2, with 10 bases fitting TRBD2. CDR1 and CDR2 from the germline V gene are MDHEN and SYDVKM. The CDR3 runs 17 residues. Germline trimming cut 3 bases from V and 3 bases from J; bases unmatched to any gene: 7. The CDR3 is CASSFASGRSHTGELFF. The CDR3 DNA follows: TGTGCCAGCAGTTTTGCTAGCGGGAGATCGCACACCGGGGAGCTGTTTTTT.

The chain couples TRBV5-4 to TRBJ2-7; the D is unclear. Trimming cost V 0 bases and J 3 bases, with 10 bases left between them. This CDR3 is 14 amino acids long. Germline CDR1 is SGHNT and CDR2 is YYREEE (reference sequence). The CDR3 sequence is CASSLEGNYYEQYF. The DNA of the CDR3 is TGTGCCAGCAGCTTGGAAGGCAACTACTACGAGCAGTACTTC.

The chain carries TRBV7-9 and TRBJ2-7; possibly TRBD1 for D (5 bases). The CDR3 is 14 residues long. From germline, CDR1 is SEHNR and CDR2 FQNEAQ (reference sequence). With 1 base removed from V and 3 bases from J, the gap between germline ends came to 10 bases. CDR3 in amino acids: CASSLGGRDYEQYF. CDR3 coding DNA: TGTGCCAGCAGCTTAGGGGGCAGGGACTACGAGCAGTACTTC.

CDR3 loop: CASSSGLSYNEQFF. CDR3 nucleotides: TGTGCCAGCAGTAGCGGCCTCTCCTACAATGAGCAGTTCTTC. The chain employs TRBV6-1 and TRBJ2-1; a possible D gene is TRBD2 (5 bases). Trimming cost V 5 bases and J 0 bases, with 8 bases left between them. CDR1 and CDR2 (germline): MNHNS, SASEGT. The CDR3 loop spans 14 amino acids.

The chain combines TRBV27 with TRBJ2-2; 12 bases are shared with TRBD1. From germline, CDR1 is MNHEY and CDR2 SMNVEV (reference sequence). The ends lost 6 bases at V and 7 bases at J; junction bases unmatched: 6. The CDR3 runs 15 residues. The CDR3: CASSSGTGGHGELFF. CDR3 in DNA: TGTGCCAGCAGCTCCGGGACAGGGGGCCACGGGGAGCTGTTTTTT.

The CDR3 protein is CASSLAGTAEKLFF. The CDR3 coding sequence is TGTGCCAGCAGTCTCGCCGGGACAGCTGAAAAACTGTTTTTT. This sequence joins TRBV27 and TRBJ1-4, with 7 bases matching TRBD1. This CDR3 is built from 14 residues. Germline values: CDR1 MNHEY, CDR2 SMNVEV (reference sequence). The V segment lost 5 bases and the J segment 7 bases; nucleotides outside the gene matches: 7.

The chain combines TRBV7-2 with TRBJ1-3; D call uncertain. Germline loops: CDR1 SGHTA, CDR2 FQGNSA. V was cut by 5 bases and J by 4 bases, with 15 bases left in between. The CDR3 extends over 15 amino acids. DNA of the CDR3: TGTGCCAGCAGCCCCCCCCGGGGATCGGGAAACACCATATATTTT. The encoded protein is CASSPPRGSGNTIYF.

The V call is TRBV7-3, the J call TRBJ2-3, with a weak D call TRBD2 (6 bases). V was shortened by 4 bases and J by 6 bases, with 17 bases between the two germline ends. CDR1 is SGHTA and CDR2 is FQGTGA in the germline V gene. This CDR3 has 15 amino acids. CDR3 DNA: TGTGCCAGCAGCTCTTTAGCGGAGCTGGGGGATACGCAGTATTTT. It encodes CASSSLAELGDTQYF.

A few counts support this clone. The chain is built from TRBV27 and TRBJ1-5; tentative D call: TRBD1 (6 bases). Trimming pared 2 bases from V and 7 bases from J, leaving 9 bases between. The CDR3 is 13 amino acids. Per germline, CDR1 MNHEY and CDR2 SMNVEV (reference sequence). This chain's CDR3 is CASSLEGGQPQHF. CDR3 bases: TGTGCCAGCAGTTTAGAGGGGGGGCAGCCCCAGCATTTT.

This sequence joins TRBV30 and TRBJ2-5; D gene unclear. The CDR3 loop spans 14 amino acids. Per germline, CDR1 GTSNPN and CDR2 SVGIG (reference sequence). The V gene lost 0 bases and the J gene lost 4 bases, with 12 bases spanning the gap. CDR3 coding DNA: TGTGCCTGGAGTGTGGGTCTAGGGCGAGAGACCCAGTACTTC. Its protein product is CAWSVGLGRETQYF.

This clone is a singleton in its sample. The chain carries TRBV5-6 and TRBJ1-2, with 8 nucleotides matching TRBD1. Germline CDR1 and CDR2: SGHDT and YYEEEE. The CDR3 has 14 amino acids. The junction had 6 bases not matched to a gene; V was cut back by 4 bases and J by 4 bases. This chain's CDR3 is CASSDRDRSYGYTF. In DNA, the CDR3 is TGTGCCAGCAGCGACCGGGACAGGAGCTATGGCTACACCTTC. The full variable domain, in which reference TRBV5-6 and TRBJ1-2 provide the parts outside the CDR3, is DAGVTQSPTHLIKTRGQQVTLRCSPKSGHDTVSWYQQALGQGPQFIFQYYEEEERQRGNFPDRFSGHQFPNYSSELNVNALLLGDSALYLCASSDRDRSYGYTFGSGTRLTVV.

DNA for the CDR3: TGTGCCAGTAGTACTTTTGGGGGGGGCAACTACGAGCAGTACTTC. It translates to CASSTFGGGNYEQYF. The chain is built from TRBV19 and TRBJ2-7; maybe TRBD2 (7 bases). Germline V gene data show CDR1 as LNHDA and CDR2 as SQIVND (reference sequence). V gave up 4 bases and J gave up 3 bases, with 16 bases separating them. The CDR3 consists of 15 residues.

The chain recombines TRBV5-1 with TRBJ1-6, with D possibly matching TRBD1 (5 bases). The CDR3 runs to 15 residues. Trimming removed 4 bases from V and 5 bases from J, with 13 bases in between. Germline V lookup: CDR1 SGHRS, CDR2 YFSETQ. CDR3 coding DNA: TGCGCCAGCAGCCTGGAGGACACGGATAATTCACCCCTCCACTTT. Amino acid sequence: CASSLEDTDNSPLHF.

The gene calls are TRBV7-6 and TRBJ2-7; 9 bases are a match to TRBD2. CDR3 length equals 15 residues. V shed 1 base and J 2 bases; nucleotides not matched to a gene: 3. Germline V gene sequence: CDR1 SGHVS, CDR2 FNYEAQ. The chain's CDR3 is CASSLDAGGAYEQYF. For the CDR3, the DNA is TGTGCCAGCAGCTTAGACGCGGGAGGGGCCTACGAGCAGTACTTC.

The chain joins TRBV11-3 to TRBJ1-1, with a tentative D call TRBD1 (6 bases). This CDR3 has 14 residues. Germline V gene sequence: CDR1 SGHNT, CDR2 YENEEA. The ends were cut back, 5 bases at V and 0 bases at J, with 10 bases in the middle. CDR3: CASSGGGLNTEAFF. Here the CDR3 DNA reads TGTGCCAGCAGCGGAGGGGGGCTGAACACTGAAGCTTTCTTT.

The chain is built from TRBV7-9 and TRBJ2-7; 7 positions match TRBD2. J was trimmed by 3 bases and V by 5 bases; bases with no gene match: 10. The CDR3 sequence is 15 residues long. Germline V gene lookup returns CDR1 SEHNR and CDR2 FQNEAQ (reference sequence). CDR3 sequence reads: CASSDLAAPGYEQYF. As DNA, the CDR3 is TGTGCCAGCAGCGACCTAGCGGCTCCTGGCTACGAGCAGTACTTC.

The sample holds a few counts of this clone. The chain is built from TRBV18 and TRBJ1-1, with D unclear. The CDR3 spans 12 residues. Trimming shortened V by 2 bases and J by 8 bases, and 9 bases separated the two germline ends. Germline lookup yields CDR1 KGHSH and CDR2 LQKENI. The CDR3 DNA reads as TGTGCCAGCTCACCATACGGGATCGAAGCTTTCTTT. Amino acids: CASSPYGIEAFF.

V gene TRBV7-6 combines with J gene TRBJ2-3, with TRBD2 identical over 8 bases. The CDR3 has 12 amino acids. Trimming cost V 6 bases and J 9 bases; bases outside gene matches: 5. The germline CDR1 and CDR2 sequences are SGHVS and FNYEAQ. The CDR3 protein is CASSSSGQTQYF. The CDR3 nucleotides read TGTGCCAGCAGTTCTAGCGGGCAGACGCAGTATTTT.

The V gene is TRBV13, the J gene TRBJ2-2; D is perhaps TRBD2 (6 bases). The ends were cut back, 6 bases at V and 5 bases at J, with 7 bases in the middle. The CDR3 is made up of 12 amino acids. Germline CDR1 reads PRHDT; CDR2 reads FYEKMQ (reference sequence). The CDR3 nucleotides are TGTGCCAGCAGTGGACTAACCGGGGAGCTGTTTTTT. Translation gives CASSGLTGELFF.

This chain uses TRBV13 with TRBJ1-5; D gene unclear. The germline V gene encodes CDR1 PRHDT and CDR2 FYEKMQ (reference sequence). This CDR3 contains 12 residues. The V end was cut by 3 bases, the J end by 2 bases, with 2 bases between. CDR3 protein: CASSFGNQPQHF. The CDR3 region has the DNA TGTGCCAGCAGCTTCGGCAATCAGCCCCAGCATTTT. Using reference TRBV13 and TRBJ1-5 for the parts outside the CDR3, the full variable domain is AAGVIQSPRHLIKEKRETATLKCYPIPRHDTVYWYQQGPGQDPQFLISFYEKMQSDKGSIPDRFSAQQFSDYHSELNMSSLELGDSALYFCASSFGNQPQHFGDGTRLSIL.

The chain has TRBV29-1 and TRBJ2-1; the D gene is possibly TRBD1 (6 bases). Per germline, CDR1 SQVTM and CDR2 ANQGSEA. This CDR3 has 18 amino acids. The V and J ends lost 0 bases and 8 bases respectively, with 26 bases between them. This CDR3 is CSVEDLGIGQSNLYEQFF. As DNA, the CDR3 is TGCAGCGTTGAAGATCTCGGGATCGGACAGTCGAATTTATATGAGCAGTTCTTC.

This chain connects TRBV6-5 to TRBJ1-2; TRBD1 agrees at 7 bases. V shed 7 bases, J shed 5 bases, and the junction held 7 bases outside the gene matches. The CDR3 runs to 13 residues. Per germline, CDR1 MNHEY and CDR2 SVGAGI. The CDR3 loop is CASTPGGGYGYTF. CDR3 in DNA: TGTGCCAGCACGCCAGGGGGAGGGTATGGCTACACCTTC.

This clone was found a few times. This sequence joins TRBV4-1 and TRBJ1-1; D is possibly TRBD1 (5 bases). This CDR3 contains 16 residues. In germline, CDR1 is MGHRA, CDR2 YSYEKL. The V end lost 0 bases, the J end lost 4 bases, and 15 bases lay between the germline ends. CDR3 sequence reads: CASSQEGGNRFTEAFF. As DNA, the CDR3 is TGCGCCAGCAGCCAAGAGGGGGGAAATCGGTTCACTGAAGCTTTCTTT.